This is a list of T cell receptor beta chains from one sample in a study of cytomegalovirus exposure and HLA in healthy donors. Data came from immunoSEQ multiplex PCR; TCRdb stores just in-frame clones and leaves some out. Of 140,000 or so clones listed, roughly 80% are singletons. The sequenced sample was PBMCs. The origin of the receptors is a woman in her twenties or thirties in good health and CMV-seronegative. The CDR3 runs from the conserved cysteine through the conserved F or W. Fields, in order: J gene, V gene, D gene, clone size, CDR3 DNA, CDR3 protein. A D gene is named only where the DNA matches it firmly. The size of a clone is reported for some rows only, either as once, few or many, or as a class for expanded clones.

TRBJ2-7	TRBV2	TRBD1	few	TGTGCCAGCAGTGAAGCCTTGCCGGGACAGGGGAACGAGCAGTACTTC	CASSEALPGQGNEQYF
TRBJ1-2	TRBV13	TRBD1	NA	TGTGCCAGCAGCTTAGGCCGCGGGACAGGGAACTATGGCTACACCTTC	CASSLGRGTGNYGYTF
TRBJ1-6	TRBV30	NA	NA	TGTGCCTGGAGCACCGGGACAATTAATTCACCCCTCCACTTT	CAWSTGTINSPLHF
TRBJ2-7	TRBV6-5	NA	NA	TGTGCCAGCAGTGACCCTAGGTGGGGCTGGGAGCAGTACTTC	CASSDPRWGWEQYF
TRBJ2-1	TRBV7-7	TRBD2	NA	TGTGCCAGCAGCCCATTTAGCGGGGGGGGGCGAGGTGAGCAGTTCTTC	CASSPFSGGGRGEQFF
TRBJ2-3	TRBV21-1	NA	NA	TGTGCCAGCACGTCGGCAGGGCCGGCGTATTTT	CASTSAGPAYF
TRBJ1-1	TRBV29-1	TRBD1	NA	TGCAGCGTTGTACAGGGGGCTCGCACTGAAGCTTTCTTT	CSVVQGARTEAFF
TRBJ2-5	TRBV27	NA	NA	TGTGCCAGCAGTTCCCCTCCTGGGGGAGGCCAAGAGACCCAGTACTTC	CASSSPPGGGQETQYF
TRBJ2-5	TRBV30	TRBD2	NA	TGTGCCTGGAGTGTACGACTAGCGGGGGTGGAGACCCAGTACTTC	CAWSVRLAGVETQYF
TRBJ2-2	TRBV28	TRBD1	NA	TGTGCCACCATAAGACAGGGGACGAACACCGGGGAGCTGTTTTTT	CATIRQGTNTGELFF
TRBJ1-5	TRBV5-5	NA	NA	TGTGCCAGCAGCTTTAGCGACTGGAATCAGCCCCAGCATTTT	CASSFSDWNQPQHF
TRBJ2-7	TRBV4-1	TRBD2	NA	TGCGCCAGCAGCCTCGGACTAGCGGGCGCCTACGAGCAGTACTTC	CASSLGLAGAYEQYF
TRBJ2-4	TRBV28	NA	NA	TGTGCCAGCAGTTTTGACAGCGCTCTAGCCAAAAACATTCAGTACTTC	CASSFDSALAKNIQYF
TRBJ2-3	TRBV6-6	NA	NA	TGTGCCAGCAGTCCATGGGGGCGAAGCACAGATACGCAGTATTTT	CASSPWGRSTDTQYF
TRBJ2-1	TRBV7-3	TRBD1	NA	TGTGCCAGCAGCACCTCCGGGACAGGTTACAATGAGCAGTTCTTC	CASSTSGTGYNEQFF
TRBJ1-1	TRBV19	NA	NA	TGTGCCAGTAGTACCTCTTCTGCGGCGGGGAACACTGAAGCTTTCTTT	CASSTSSAAGNTEAFF
TRBJ2-5	TRBV18	NA	NA	TGTGCCAGCTCACCGCTACCCAAAGAGACCCAGTACTTC	CASSPLPKETQYF
TRBJ2-7	TRBV27	TRBD1	NA	TGTGCCAGCAGCCAATCGGGCAGGGGGCGCTTACTCTACGAGCAGTACTTC	CASSQSGRGRLLYEQYF
TRBJ2-5	TRBV18	TRBD2	NA	TGTGCCAGCTCCCCTTCGCGGGAGTACGTAGGGACCCAGTACTTC	CASSPSREYVGTQYF
TRBJ2-2	TRBV4-1	NA	few	TGCGCCAGCAGCCCAACCGGGGGTTTAGGCACCGGGGAGCTGTTTTTT	CASSPTGGLGTGELFF
TRBJ2-5	TRBV30	NA	NA	TGTGCCTGGAGTGTATGGAGAACTCAAGAGACCCAGTACTTC	CAWSVWRTQETQYF
TRBJ1-1	TRBV19	NA	NA	TGTGCCAGTAGTACCACACAGAACACTGAAGCTTTCTTT	CASSTTQNTEAFF
TRBJ1-1	TRBV6-1	NA	NA	TGTGCCAGCCCGTACGGTGAAGCTTTCTTT	CASPYGEAFF
TRBJ1-5	TRBV6-5	NA	NA	TGTGCCAGCAGCCCGGACGGGAATAGCAATCAGCCCCAGCATTTT	CASSPDGNSNQPQHF
TRBJ2-2	TRBV13	NA	NA	TGTGCCAGCAGCTTTATGGCTCCTAACACCGGGGAGCTGTTTTTT	CASSFMAPNTGELFF
TRBJ2-1	TRBV5-1	NA	NA	TGCGCCAGCAGCGAACCGGCGGGTGAGCAGTTCTTC	CASSEPAGEQFF
TRBJ2-7	TRBV2	TRBD2	NA	TGTGCCAGCAGTGAAGCGAGCGGGGCTACCTACGAGCAGTACTTC	CASSEASGATYEQYF
TRBJ1-3	TRBV10-3	NA	once	TGTGCCATCAGTGAAGGACAGTTCTCTGGAAACACCATATATTTT	CAISEGQFSGNTIYF
TRBJ2-2	TRBV5-8	TRBD1	NA	TGTGCCAGCACCGGGGTCTGGGCAGGGGGCAACACCGGGGAGCTGTTTTTT	CASTGVWAGGNTGELFF
TRBJ1-1	TRBV5-1	NA	NA	TGCGCCAGCAGCGGCGGGGTTTTAGGGAACACTGAAGCTTTCTTT	CASSGGVLGNTEAFF
TRBJ1-5	TRBV28	NA	NA	TGTGCCAGCACCGAAGGAGGGGAAGGCAATCAGCCCCAGCATTTT	CASTEGGEGNQPQHF
TRBJ2-1	TRBV7-3	NA	NA	TGTGCCAGCAGCAGGGGGAATGAGCAGTTCTTC	CASSRGNEQFF
TRBJ2-1	TRBV30	NA	NA	TGTGCCTGGAGTGGAGTTAGCGGAAAGGATAACTACAATGAGCAGTTCTTC	CAWSGVSGKDNYNEQFF
TRBJ1-1	TRBV5-1	NA	NA	TGCGCCAGCAGCCTTGAGAGGAACACTGAAGCTTTCTTT	CASSLERNTEAFF
TRBJ1-3	TRBV7-2	TRBD1	NA	TGTGCCAGCAGCCTCGCAGGGACAGACTCTGGAAACACCATATATTTT	CASSLAGTDSGNTIYF
TRBJ1-2	TRBV2	TRBD1	NA	TGTGCCAGCAGTGCACAGGGGGACTATGGCTACACCTTC	CASSAQGDYGYTF
TRBJ1-2	TRBV5-4	TRBD1	NA	TGTGCCAGCACCCGGGACAGGGTGAAGGATGGCTACACCTTC	CASTRDRVKDGYTF
TRBJ2-2	TRBV9	TRBD1	NA	TGTGCCAGCAGCCCCAGGGGGCGCAAAGGGACCGGGGAGCTGTTTTTT	CASSPRGRKGTGELFF